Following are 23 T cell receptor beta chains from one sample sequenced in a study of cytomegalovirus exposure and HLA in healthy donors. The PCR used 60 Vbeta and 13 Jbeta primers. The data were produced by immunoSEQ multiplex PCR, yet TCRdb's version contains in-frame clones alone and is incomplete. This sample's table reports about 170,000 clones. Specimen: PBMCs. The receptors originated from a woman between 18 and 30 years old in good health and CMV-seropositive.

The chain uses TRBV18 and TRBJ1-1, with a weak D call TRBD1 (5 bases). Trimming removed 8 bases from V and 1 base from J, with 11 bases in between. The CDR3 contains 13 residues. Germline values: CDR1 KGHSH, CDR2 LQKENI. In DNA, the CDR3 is TGTGCCAGCGGCCGGACACCGAACACTGAAGCTTTCTTT. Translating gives CASGRTPNTEAFF.

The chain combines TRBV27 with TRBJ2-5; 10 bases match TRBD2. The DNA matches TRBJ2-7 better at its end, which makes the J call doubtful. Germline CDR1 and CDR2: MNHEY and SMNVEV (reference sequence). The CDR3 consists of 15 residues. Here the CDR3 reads CASSSGLAASYEQYF. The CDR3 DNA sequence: TGTGCCAGCAGCTCAGGACTAGCGGCTTCCTACGAGCAGTACTTC.

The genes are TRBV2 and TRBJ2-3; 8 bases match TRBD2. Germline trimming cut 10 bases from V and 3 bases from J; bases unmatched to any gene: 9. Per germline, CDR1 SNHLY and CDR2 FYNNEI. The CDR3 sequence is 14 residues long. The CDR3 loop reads CATRLATRTDTQYF. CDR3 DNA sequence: TGTGCCACCAGACTAGCGACTAGAACAGATACGCAGTATTTT.

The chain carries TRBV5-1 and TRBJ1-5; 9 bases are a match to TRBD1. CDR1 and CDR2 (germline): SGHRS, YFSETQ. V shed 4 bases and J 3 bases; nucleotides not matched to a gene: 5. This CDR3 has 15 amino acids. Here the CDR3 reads CASSPGTGSNQPQHF. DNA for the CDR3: TGCGCCAGCAGCCCCGGGACAGGGTCCAATCAGCCCCAGCATTTT.

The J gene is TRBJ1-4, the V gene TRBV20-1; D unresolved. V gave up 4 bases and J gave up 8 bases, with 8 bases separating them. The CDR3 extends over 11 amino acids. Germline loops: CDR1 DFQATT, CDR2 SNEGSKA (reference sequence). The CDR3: CSATRAEKLFF. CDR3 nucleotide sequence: TGCAGTGCTACGAGAGCAGAAAAACTGTTTTTT.

The DNA for the CDR3 is TGTGCCAGTAGTATCCTCGGGGGGGGTAATCAGCCCCAGCATTTT. Translating gives CASSILGGGNQPQHF. This chain uses TRBV19 with TRBJ1-5; D is perhaps TRBD1 (5 bases). The V and J ends lost 3 bases and 4 bases respectively, with 13 bases between them. CDR3 size: 15 residues. CDR1 is LNHDA and CDR2 is SQIVND in the germline V gene (reference sequence).

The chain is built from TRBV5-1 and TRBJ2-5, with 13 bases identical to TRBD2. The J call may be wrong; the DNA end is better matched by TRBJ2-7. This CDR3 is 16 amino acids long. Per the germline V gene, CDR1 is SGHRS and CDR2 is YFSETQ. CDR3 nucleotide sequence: TGCGCCAGCAGCGTGGGGACTAGCGGGGAGATCTACGAGCAGTACTTC. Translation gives CASSVGTSGEIYEQYF.

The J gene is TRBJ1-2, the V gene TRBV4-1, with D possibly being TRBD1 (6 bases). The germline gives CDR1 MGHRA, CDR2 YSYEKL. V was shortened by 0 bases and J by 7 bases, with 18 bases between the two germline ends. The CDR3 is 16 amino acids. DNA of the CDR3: TGCGCCAGCAGCCAAGAAGGGGGGGAGGTTTTGGGTGGCTACACCTTC. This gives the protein CASSQEGGEVLGGYTF.

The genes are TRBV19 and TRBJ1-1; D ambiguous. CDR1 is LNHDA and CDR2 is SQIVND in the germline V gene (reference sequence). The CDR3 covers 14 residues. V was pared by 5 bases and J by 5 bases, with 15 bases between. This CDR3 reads CASSERLTITEAFF. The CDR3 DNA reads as TGTGCCAGTAGTGAGCGATTAACAATTACTGAAGCTTTCTTT.

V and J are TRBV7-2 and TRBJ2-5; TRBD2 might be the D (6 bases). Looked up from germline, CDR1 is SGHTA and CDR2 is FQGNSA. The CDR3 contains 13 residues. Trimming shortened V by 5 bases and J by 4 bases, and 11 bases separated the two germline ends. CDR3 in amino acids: CASSQTRGETQYF. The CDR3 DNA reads TGTGCCAGCAGCCAGACTAGAGGAGAGACCCAGTACTTC. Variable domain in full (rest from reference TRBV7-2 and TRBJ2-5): GAGVSQSPSNKVTEKGKDVELRCDPISGHTALYWYRQSLGQGLEFLIYFQGNSAPDKSGLPSDRFSAERTGGSVSTLTIQRTQQEDSAVYLCASSQTRGETQYFGPGTRLLVL.

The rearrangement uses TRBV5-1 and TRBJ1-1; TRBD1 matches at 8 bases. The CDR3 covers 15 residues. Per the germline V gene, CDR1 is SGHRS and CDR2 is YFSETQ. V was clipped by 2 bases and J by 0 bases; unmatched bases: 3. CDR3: CASSLQGGVNTEAFF. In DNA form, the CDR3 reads TGCGCCAGCAGCTTACAGGGGGGGGTGAACACTGAAGCTTTCTTT.

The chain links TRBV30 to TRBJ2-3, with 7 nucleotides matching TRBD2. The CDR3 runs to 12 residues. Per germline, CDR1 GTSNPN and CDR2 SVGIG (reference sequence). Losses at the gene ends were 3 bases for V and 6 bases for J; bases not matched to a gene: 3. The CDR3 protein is CAWSDSGDTQYF. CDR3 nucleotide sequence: TGTGCCTGGAGCGATAGCGGGGATACGCAGTATTTT.

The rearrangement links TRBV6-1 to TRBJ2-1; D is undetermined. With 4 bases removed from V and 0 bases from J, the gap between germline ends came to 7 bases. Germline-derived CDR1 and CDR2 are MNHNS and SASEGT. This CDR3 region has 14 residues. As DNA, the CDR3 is TGTGCCAGCAGTGGGTCTAGCTCCTACAATGAGCAGTTCTTC. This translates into CASSGSSSYNEQFF.

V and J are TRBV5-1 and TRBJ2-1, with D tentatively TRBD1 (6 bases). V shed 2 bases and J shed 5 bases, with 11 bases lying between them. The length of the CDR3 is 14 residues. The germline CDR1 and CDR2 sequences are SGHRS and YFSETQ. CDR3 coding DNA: TGCGCCAGCAGCTTTTTCGGGACAAACAATGAGCAGTTCTTC. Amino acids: CASSFFGTNNEQFF.

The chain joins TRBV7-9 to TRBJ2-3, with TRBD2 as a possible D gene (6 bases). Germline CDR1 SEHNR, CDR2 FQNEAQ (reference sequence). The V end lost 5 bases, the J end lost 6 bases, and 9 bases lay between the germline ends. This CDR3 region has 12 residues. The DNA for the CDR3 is TGTGCCAGCAGCCCCGGAGGGGATACGCAGTATTTT. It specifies CASSPGGDTQYF.

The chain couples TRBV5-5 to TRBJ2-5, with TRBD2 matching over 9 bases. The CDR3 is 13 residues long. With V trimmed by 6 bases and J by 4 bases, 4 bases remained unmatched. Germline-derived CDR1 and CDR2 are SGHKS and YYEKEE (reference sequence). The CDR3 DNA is TGTGCCAGCACCATTAGCGGGGGAGAGACCCAGTACTTC. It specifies CASTISGGETQYF.

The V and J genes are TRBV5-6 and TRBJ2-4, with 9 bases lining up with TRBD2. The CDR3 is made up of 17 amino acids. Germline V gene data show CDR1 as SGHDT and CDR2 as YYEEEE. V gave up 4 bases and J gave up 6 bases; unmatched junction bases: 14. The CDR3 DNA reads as TGTGCCAGCAGCCTCGGGACGAAGCGGGAGGCGAGAAACATTCAGTACTTC. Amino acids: CASSLGTKREARNIQYF.

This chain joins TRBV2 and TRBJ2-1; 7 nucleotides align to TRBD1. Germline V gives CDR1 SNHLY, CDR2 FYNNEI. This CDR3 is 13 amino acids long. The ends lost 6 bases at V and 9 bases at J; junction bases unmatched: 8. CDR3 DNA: TGTGCCAGCAGGGGGGCAGGGGGAAGTGAGCAGTTCTTC. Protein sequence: CASRGAGGSEQFF.

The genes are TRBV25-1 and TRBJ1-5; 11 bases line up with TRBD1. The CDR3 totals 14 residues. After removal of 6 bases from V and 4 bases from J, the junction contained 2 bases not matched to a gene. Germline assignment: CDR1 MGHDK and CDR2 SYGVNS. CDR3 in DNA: TGTGCCAGCAGAGGGACAGGGGGAAATCAGCCCCAGCATTTT. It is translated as CASRGTGGNQPQHF. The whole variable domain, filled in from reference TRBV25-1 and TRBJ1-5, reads EADIYQTPRYLVIGTGKKITLECSQTMGHDKMYWYQQDPGMELHLIHYSYGVNSTEKGDLSSESTVSRIRTEHFPLTLESARPSHTSQYLCASRGTGGNQPQHFGDGTRLSIL.

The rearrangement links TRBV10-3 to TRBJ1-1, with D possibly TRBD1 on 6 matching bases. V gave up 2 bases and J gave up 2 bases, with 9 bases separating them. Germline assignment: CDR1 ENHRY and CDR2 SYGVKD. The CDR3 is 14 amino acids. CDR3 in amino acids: CAISEGQLNTEAFF. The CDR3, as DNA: TGTGCCATCAGTGAGGGACAGCTTAACACTGAAGCTTTCTTT.

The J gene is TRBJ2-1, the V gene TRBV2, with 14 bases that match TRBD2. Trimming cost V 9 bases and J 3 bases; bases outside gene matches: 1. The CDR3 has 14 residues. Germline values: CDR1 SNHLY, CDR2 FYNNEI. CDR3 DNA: TGTGCCAGGGGACTAGCGGGAGTCTACAATGAGCAGTTCTTC. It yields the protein CARGLAGVYNEQFF.

The CDR3 loop is CASSQDGGRGLAFSYEQYF. CDR3 nucleotides: TGCGCCAGCAGCCAAGATGGAGGTCGGGGACTAGCGTTCTCCTACGAGCAGTACTTC. V gene TRBV4-1 combines with J gene TRBJ2-7; 10 bases are shared with TRBD2. This CDR3 has 19 residues. The V gene end was trimmed by 0 bases and the J gene end by 0 bases; junction bases not matched to a gene: 11. Germline V CDR1 and CDR2: MGHRA, YSYEKL.

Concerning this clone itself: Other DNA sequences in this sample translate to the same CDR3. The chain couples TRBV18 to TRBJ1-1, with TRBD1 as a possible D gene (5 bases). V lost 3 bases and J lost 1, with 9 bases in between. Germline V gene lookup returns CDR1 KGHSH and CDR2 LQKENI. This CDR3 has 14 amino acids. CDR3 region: CASSPATGNTEAFF. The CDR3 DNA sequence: TGTGCCAGCTCACCTGCCACAGGGAACACTGAAGCTTTCTTT. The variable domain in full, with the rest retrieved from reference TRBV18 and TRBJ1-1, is NAGVMQNPRHLVRRRGQEARLRCSPMKGHSHVYWYRQLPEEGLKFMVYLQKENIIDESGMPKERFSAEFPKEGPSILRIQQVVRGDSAAYFCASSPATGNTEAFFGQGTRLTVV.